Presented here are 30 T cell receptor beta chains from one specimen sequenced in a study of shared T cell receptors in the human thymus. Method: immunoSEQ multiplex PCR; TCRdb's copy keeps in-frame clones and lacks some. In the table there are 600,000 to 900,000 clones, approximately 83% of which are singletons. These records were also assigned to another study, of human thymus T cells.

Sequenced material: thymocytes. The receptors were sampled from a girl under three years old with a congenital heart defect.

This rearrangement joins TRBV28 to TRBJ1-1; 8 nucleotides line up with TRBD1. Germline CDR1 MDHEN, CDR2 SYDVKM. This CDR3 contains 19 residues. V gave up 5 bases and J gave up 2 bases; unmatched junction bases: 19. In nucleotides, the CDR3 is TGTGCCAGCAGTCCCTCTCCGTACAGGGGGACCTTTTTTAACACTGAAGCTTTCTTT. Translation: CASSPSPYRGTFFNTEAFF.

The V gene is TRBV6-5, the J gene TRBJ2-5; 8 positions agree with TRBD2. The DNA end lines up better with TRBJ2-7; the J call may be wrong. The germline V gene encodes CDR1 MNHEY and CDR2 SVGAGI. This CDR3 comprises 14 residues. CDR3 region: CASSGTLRNYEQYF. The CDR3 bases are TGTGCCAGTAGCGGGACATTGAGGAATTACGAGCAGTACTTC.

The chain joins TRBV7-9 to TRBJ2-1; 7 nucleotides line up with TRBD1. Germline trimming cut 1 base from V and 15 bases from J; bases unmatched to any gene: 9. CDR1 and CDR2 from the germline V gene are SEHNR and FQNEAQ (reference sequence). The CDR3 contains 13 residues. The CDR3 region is CASSLEGQGVSFF. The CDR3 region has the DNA TGTGCCAGCAGCTTAGAGGGGCAGGGGGTTTCGTTCTTC.

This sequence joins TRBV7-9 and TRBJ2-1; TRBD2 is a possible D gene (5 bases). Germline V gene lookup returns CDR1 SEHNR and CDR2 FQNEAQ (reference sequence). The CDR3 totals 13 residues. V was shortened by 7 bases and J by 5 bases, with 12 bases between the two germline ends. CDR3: CASKPSPNNEQFF. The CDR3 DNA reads TGTGCCAGCAAGCCTAGCCCAAACAATGAGCAGTTCTTC.

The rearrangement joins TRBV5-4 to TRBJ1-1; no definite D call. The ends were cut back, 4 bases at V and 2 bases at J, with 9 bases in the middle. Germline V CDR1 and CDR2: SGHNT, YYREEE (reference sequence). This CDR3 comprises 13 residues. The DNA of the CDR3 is TGTGCCAGCAGCCTATGGGCAAACACTGAAGCTTTCTTT. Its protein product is CASSLWANTEAFF.

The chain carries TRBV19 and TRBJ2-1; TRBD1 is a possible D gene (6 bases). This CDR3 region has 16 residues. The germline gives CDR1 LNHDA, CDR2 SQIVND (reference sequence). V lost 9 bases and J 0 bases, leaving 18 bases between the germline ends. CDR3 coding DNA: TGTGCCAGCCGGGGATCCAGGGGACCCTCCTACAATGAGCAGTTCTTC. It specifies CASRGSRGPSYNEQFF.

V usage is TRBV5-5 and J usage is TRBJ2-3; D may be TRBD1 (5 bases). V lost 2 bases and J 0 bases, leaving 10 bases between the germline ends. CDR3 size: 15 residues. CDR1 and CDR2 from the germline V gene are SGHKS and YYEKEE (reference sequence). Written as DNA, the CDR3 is TGTGCCAGCAGCTTTGGACACCCAAGCACAGATACGCAGTATTTT. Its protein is CASSFGHPSTDTQYF.

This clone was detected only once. CDR3 in amino acids: CASSPRGTGKAGELFF. The CDR3 DNA sequence: TGCGCCAGCAGCCCCCGTGGGACAGGGAAGGCCGGGGAGCTGTTTTTT. The chain combines TRBV4-1 with TRBJ2-2; TRBD1 matches at 9 bases. CDR3 length: 16 amino acids. V trimming: 4 bases; J trimming: 6 bases; junction bases outside the gene matches: 9. Germline V gene sequence: CDR1 MGHRA, CDR2 YSYEKL.

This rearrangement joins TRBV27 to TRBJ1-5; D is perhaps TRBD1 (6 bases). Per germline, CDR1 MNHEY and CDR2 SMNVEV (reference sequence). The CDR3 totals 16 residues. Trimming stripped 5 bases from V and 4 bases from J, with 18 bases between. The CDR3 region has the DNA TGTGCCAGCAGTCCAAAGTCGGACAGAGGTAATCAGCCCCAGCATTTT. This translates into CASSPKSDRGNQPQHF.

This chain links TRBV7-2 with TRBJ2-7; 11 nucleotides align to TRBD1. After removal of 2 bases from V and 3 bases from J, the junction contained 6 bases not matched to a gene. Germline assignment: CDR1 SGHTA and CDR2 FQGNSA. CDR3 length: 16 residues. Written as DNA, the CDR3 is TGTGCCAGCAGCTTAAGTAAGGGACAGGGGGACTACGAGCAGTACTTC. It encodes CASSLSKGQGDYEQYF.

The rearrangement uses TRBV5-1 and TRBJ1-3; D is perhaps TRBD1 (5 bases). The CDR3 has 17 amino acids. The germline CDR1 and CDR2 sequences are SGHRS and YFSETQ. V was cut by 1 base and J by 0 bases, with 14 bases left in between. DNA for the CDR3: TGCGCCAGCAGCTTGTTGCCAGGGTCCAGCTCTGGAAACACCATATATTTT. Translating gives CASSLLPGSSSGNTIYF.

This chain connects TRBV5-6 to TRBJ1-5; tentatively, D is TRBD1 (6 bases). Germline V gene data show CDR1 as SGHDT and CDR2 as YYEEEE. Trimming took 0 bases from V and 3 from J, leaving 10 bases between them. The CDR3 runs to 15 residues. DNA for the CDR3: TGTGCCAGCAGCTTGGACAGGGAGTACAATCAGCCCCAGCATTTT. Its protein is CASSLDREYNQPQHF. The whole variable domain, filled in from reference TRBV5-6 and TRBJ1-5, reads DAGVTQSPTHLIKTRGQQVTLRCSPKSGHDTVSWYQQALGQGPQFIFQYYEEEERQRGNFPDRFSGHQFPNYSSELNVNALLLGDSALYLCASSLDREYNQPQHFGDGTRLSIL.

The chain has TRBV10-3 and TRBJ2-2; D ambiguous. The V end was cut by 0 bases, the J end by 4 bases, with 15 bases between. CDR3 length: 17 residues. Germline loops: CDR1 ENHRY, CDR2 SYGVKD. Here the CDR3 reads CAISESSPLAFTGELFF. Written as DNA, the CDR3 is TGTGCCATCAGTGAGTCCTCGCCTCTGGCCTTCACCGGGGAGCTGTTTTTT.

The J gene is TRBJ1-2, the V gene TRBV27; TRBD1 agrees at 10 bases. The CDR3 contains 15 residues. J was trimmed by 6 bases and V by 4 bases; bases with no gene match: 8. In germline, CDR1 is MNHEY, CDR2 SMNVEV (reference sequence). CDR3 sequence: CASSSPGTGVNGYTF. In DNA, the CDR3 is TGTGCCAGCAGTTCCCCGGGGACAGGGGTAAATGGCTACACCTTC.

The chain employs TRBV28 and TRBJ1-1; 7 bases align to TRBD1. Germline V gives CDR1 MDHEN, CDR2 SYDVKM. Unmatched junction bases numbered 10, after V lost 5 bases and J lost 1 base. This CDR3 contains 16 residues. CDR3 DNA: TGTGCCAGCAGTCCTAACCCCTACAGGGGGAACACTGAAGCTTTCTTT. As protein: CASSPNPYRGNTEAFF.

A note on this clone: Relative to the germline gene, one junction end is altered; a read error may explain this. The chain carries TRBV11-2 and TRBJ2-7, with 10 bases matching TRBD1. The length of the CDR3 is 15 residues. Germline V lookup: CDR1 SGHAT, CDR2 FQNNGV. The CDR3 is CASSLETGGRLEQYF. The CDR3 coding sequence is TGTGCCAGCAGCCTAGAGACAGGGGGCCGCCTTGAGCAGTACTTC.

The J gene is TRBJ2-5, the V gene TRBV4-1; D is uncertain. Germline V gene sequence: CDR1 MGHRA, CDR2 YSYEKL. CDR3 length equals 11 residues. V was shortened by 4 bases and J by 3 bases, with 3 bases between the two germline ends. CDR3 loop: CASSLEETQYF. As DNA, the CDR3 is TGCGCCAGCAGCCTCGAAGAGACCCAGTACTTC.

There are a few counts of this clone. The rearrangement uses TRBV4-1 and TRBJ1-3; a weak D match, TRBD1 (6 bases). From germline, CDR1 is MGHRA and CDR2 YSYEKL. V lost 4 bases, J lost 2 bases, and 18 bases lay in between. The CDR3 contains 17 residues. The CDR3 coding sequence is TGCGCCAGCAGCCTAAGAGGGAAGGGACACGCTGGAAACACCATATATTTT. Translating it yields CASSLRGKGHAGNTIYF.

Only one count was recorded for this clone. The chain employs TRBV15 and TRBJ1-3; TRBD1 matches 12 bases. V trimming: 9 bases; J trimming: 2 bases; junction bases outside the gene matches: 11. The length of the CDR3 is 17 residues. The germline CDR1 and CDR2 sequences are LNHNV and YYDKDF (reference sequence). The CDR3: CATSPPGQGAPGNTIYF. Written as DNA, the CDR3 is TGTGCCACTTCGCCGCCGGGACAGGGGGCGCCTGGAAACACCATATATTTT.

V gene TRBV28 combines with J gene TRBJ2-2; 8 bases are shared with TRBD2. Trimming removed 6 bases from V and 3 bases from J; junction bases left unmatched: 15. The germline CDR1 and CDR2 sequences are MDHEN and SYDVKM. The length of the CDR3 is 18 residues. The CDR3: CASSNGSRGGRDTGELFF. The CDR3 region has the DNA TGTGCCAGCAGCAACGGGTCTCGGGGGGGCCGGGACACCGGGGAGCTGTTTTTT.

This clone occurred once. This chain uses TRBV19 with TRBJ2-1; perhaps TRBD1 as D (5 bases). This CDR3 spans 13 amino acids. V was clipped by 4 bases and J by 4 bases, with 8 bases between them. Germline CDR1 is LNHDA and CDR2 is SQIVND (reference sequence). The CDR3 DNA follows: TGTGCCAGTAGTAGGGGCCGTTACAATGAGCAGTTCTTC. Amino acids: CASSRGRYNEQFF.

CDR3 nucleotides: TGTGCCAGCTCACCGACCGGATTATTTAGGACAGGCGCCGCAACTAATGAAAAACTGTTTTTT. Translated: CASSPTGLFRTGAATNEKLFF. The genes are TRBV18 and TRBJ1-4, with TRBD1 identical over 7 bases. After removal of 3 bases from V and 0 bases from J, the junction contained 19 bases not matched to a gene. Germline V gene data show CDR1 as KGHSH and CDR2 as LQKENI. The CDR3 consists of 21 residues.

Here the CDR3 DNA reads TGCGCCAGCAGCTTGGCTCCGGGGGGGCATTACGAGCAGTACTTC. Its protein product is CASSLAPGGHYEQYF. The chain has TRBV5-1 and TRBJ2-7, with TRBD2 identical over 8 bases. Trimming at V came to 0 bases and at J to 4 bases, leaving 6 bases not matched to a gene. This CDR3 is 15 amino acids long. In germline, CDR1 is SGHRS, CDR2 YFSETQ.

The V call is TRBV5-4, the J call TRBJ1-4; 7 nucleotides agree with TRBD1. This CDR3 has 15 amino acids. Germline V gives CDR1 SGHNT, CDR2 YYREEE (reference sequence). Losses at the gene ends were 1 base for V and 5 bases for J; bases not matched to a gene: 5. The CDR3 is CASSLTGAENEKLFF. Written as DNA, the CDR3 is TGTGCCAGCAGCTTGACAGGGGCGGAAAATGAAAAACTGTTTTTT.

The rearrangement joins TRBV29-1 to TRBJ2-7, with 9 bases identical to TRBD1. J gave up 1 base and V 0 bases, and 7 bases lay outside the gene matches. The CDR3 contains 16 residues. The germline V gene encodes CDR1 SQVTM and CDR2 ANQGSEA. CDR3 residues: CSVEEEGGTGSYEQYF. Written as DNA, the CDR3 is TGCAGCGTTGAAGAAGAGGGTGGGACAGGGTCCTACGAGCAGTACTTC.

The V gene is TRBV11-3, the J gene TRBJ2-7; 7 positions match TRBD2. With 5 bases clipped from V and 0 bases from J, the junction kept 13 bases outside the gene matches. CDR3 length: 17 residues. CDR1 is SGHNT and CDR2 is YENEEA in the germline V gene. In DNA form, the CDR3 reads TGTGCCAGCAGCCCCAGAACCCCGGGACTATACTCCTACGAGCAGTACTTC. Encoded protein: CASSPRTPGLYSYEQYF.

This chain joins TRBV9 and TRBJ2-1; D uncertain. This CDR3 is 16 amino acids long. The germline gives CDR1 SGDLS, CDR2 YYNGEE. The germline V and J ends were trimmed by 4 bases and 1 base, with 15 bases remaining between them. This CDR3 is CASSPRGSPSYNEQFF. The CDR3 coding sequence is TGTGCCAGCAGCCCCCGAGGTAGCCCTTCCTACAATGAGCAGTTCTTC.

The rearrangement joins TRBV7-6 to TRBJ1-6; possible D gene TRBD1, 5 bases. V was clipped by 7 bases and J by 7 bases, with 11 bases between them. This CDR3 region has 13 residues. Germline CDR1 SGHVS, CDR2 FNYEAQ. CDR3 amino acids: CASKGRENSPLHF. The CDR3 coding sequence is TGTGCCAGCAAGGGCAGGGAAAATTCACCCCTCCACTTT.

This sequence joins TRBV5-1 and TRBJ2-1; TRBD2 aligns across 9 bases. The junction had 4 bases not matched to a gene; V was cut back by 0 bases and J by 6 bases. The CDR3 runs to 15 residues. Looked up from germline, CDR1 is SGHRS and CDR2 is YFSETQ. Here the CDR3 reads CASSLESSGINEQFF. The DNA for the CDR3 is TGCGCCAGCAGCTTGGAGTCTAGCGGGATCAATGAGCAGTTCTTC.

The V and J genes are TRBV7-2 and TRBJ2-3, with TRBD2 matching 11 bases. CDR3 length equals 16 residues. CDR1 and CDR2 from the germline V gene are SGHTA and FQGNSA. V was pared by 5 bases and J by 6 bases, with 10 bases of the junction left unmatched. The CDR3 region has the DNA TGTGCCAGCAGCCCGGGACTAGCGGCCCAAAGGGATACGCAGTATTTT. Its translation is CASSPGLAAQRDTQYF.